This T cell receptor (beta chain) was observed in a study of identical twins. The CDR3 extends over 15 amino acids. Germline loops: CDR1 MNHNS, CDR2 SASEGT. V lost 7 bases and J lost 1; bases outside the gene matches: 9. TCRdb analysed the 5' RACE reads with MiXCR anew, one entry per CDR3 protein. The table lists fewer than 550,000 distinct CDR3 sequences, approximately 16% of them singletons, with roughly 0.46% in the top ten. This sample also belongs to another study, concerning yellow fever vaccine responses in identical twins.

The chain carries TRBV6-1 and TRBJ2-5; 7 positions match TRBD2. Sequencing was carried out using CD4+ T cells sorted from blood. The sequence came from a woman in her late teens or twenties in good health. The CDR3 sequence: CASKKAGLPQETQYF. Here the CDR3 DNA reads TGTGCCAGCAAAAAAGCGGGGCTACCCCAAGAGACCCAGTACTTC.